What follows are 5 T cell receptor beta chains derived from one specimen sequenced in a study of Ad26.COV2.S vaccination and SARS-CoV-2 variants (dated by TCRdb to about 2021). The library was generated by the immunoSEQ multiplex PCR assay. TCRdb carries this immuneACCESS record with in-frame sequences only. Its versions omit some clonotypes, under half of them owing to an unresolved V gene in the studies checked, with the rest unexplained. The sample table records 300,000 to 350,000 clones; approximately 86% of these occur just once. The ten largest clones capture approximately 2% of the sample. Per the publication, the treatment or condition label means: 15 to 20 received Ad26.COV2.S at low or high dose, single or two shots; roughly 5 received placebo; per-sample allocation not given. For vaccine and placebo recipients, repertoires were sequenced using samples collected on day 63 after the first injection.

The sample in question was peripheral blood, obtained in a trial of Ad26.COV2.S vaccine versus placebo. These TCRs come from a person aged 18-60 years who received the Ad26.COV2.S COVID-19 vaccine or a placebo.

This chain links TRBV4-1 with TRBJ1-1, with D possibly being TRBD1 (5 bases). The CDR3 has 14 residues. Germline CDR1 and CDR2: MGHRA and YSYEKL. The V end was cut by 4 bases, the J end by 2 bases, with 11 bases between. The chain's CDR3 is CASSLGTDNTEAFF. CDR3 nucleotides: TGCGCCAGCAGCCTTGGGACCGATAACACTGAAGCTTTCTTT.

The chain uses TRBV5-6 and TRBJ2-2; 11 positions match TRBD2. The CDR3 loop spans 15 amino acids. The V gene end was trimmed by 4 bases and the J gene end by 3 bases; junction bases not matched to a gene: 2. CDR1 is SGHDT and CDR2 is YYEEEE in the germline V gene. This CDR3 reads CASSPTSGDTGELFF. CDR3 sequence (DNA): TGTGCCAGCAGCCCGACTAGCGGGGACACCGGGGAGCTGTTTTTT.

V and J are TRBV5-4 and TRBJ2-1; D remains unclear. Germline loops: CDR1 SGHNT, CDR2 YYREEE (reference sequence). The CDR3 is made up of 15 amino acids. The V end lost 4 bases, the J end lost 2 bases, and 13 bases lay between the germline ends. The CDR3 spells CASSPPKPPYNEQFF. The DNA of the CDR3 is TGTGCCAGCAGCCCCCCGAAGCCACCCTACAATGAGCAGTTCTTC.

The CDR3 DNA reads as TGCAGCGTCGGAGGGGCCAACACTGAAGCTTTCTTT. Protein product: CSVGGANTEAFF. This chain connects TRBV29-1 to TRBJ1-1; D is possibly TRBD1 (5 bases). V lost 6 bases and J 2 bases, leaving 10 bases between the germline ends. The CDR3 spans 12 residues. Germline V gene sequence: CDR1 SQVTM, CDR2 ANQGSEA.

This clone was picked up one time. The chain uses TRBV30 and TRBJ1-4, with unresolved D. Trimming pared 0 bases from V and 8 bases from J, leaving 13 bases between. This CDR3 is 14 amino acids long. Germline V gene data show CDR1 as GTSNPN and CDR2 as SVGIG (reference sequence). The CDR3 bases are TGTGCCTGGAGTGTACGGGCGACTGGGGAAAAACTGTTTTTT. Its protein product is CAWSVRATGEKLFF. Variable domain in full (rest from reference TRBV30 and TRBJ1-4): SQTIHQWPATLVQPVGSPLSLECTVEGTSNPNLYWYRQAAGRGLQLLFYSVGIGQISSEVPQNLSASRPQDRQFILSSKKLLLSDSGFYLCAWSVRATGEKLFFGSGTQLSVL.